The source of this T cell receptor (beta chain) is a study of blood T cell repertoires in COVID-19. Worth noting for this clone: Other DNA sequences within the sample encode an identical CDR3.

The CDR3 runs to 12 residues. The V end was cut by 1 base, the J end by 4 bases, with 5 bases between. How the authors handled the data: Researchers report that nucleated cell counts were estimated from reference gene primer amplification. TCRdb's copy holds only in-frame clones and misses some; the assay was immunoSEQ multiplex PCR. Clone size and V and J calls were adopted from that table, with D and trimming inferred from the DNA. Among 250,000 to 300,000 clones, approximately 83% were seen once, and the ten largest hold 11%. The chain uses TRBV12-3 or TRBV12-4 and TRBJ2-7; D ambiguous. This sequence was found in a woman in her 70s with acute or convalescent COVID-19. What was sequenced was peripheral blood. The CDR3 DNA reads TGTGCCAGCAGTTTAGGGAGATACGAGCAGTACTTC. Encoded protein: CASSLGRYEQYF.